The 25 T cell receptor beta chains below all came from one sample that was sequenced in a study of immune evolution from preneoplasia to lung adenocarcinoma. The method was immunoSEQ multiplex PCR; TCRdb's version includes in-frame clones alone and lacks a portion of them. This table has several thousand clones, about 80% appearing once. The sequenced sample was FFPE invasive lung adenocarcinoma tissue. The receptors were sampled from a person between 50 and 69 years old with lung adenocarcinoma.

Only a few counts were recorded for this clone. V and J are TRBV4-1 and TRBJ2-3; either TRBD1 or TRBD2 may fit D (5 bases each). Germline V CDR1 and CDR2: MGHRA, YSYEKL. The ends were cut back, 4 bases at V and 4 bases at J, with 12 bases in the middle. The CDR3 loop spans 14 amino acids. CDR3 loop: CASSLVGTADTQYF. The DNA for the CDR3 is TGCGCCAGCAGCCTAGTGGGGACCGCAGATACGCAGTATTTT.

This clone appeared a few times. This chain connects TRBV10-2 to TRBJ1-3; the D is unclear. Germline-derived CDR1 and CDR2 are WSHSY and SAAADI. Deletions cut 4 bases from V and 0 bases from J, with 7 bases between. The CDR3 consists of 14 residues. CDR3 sequence (DNA): TGCGCCAGCAGTGCATGGAGCTCTGGAAACACCATATATTTT. Amino acid sequence: CASSAWSSGNTIYF.

The chain uses TRBV6-1 and TRBJ2-7, with D perhaps matching TRBD1 (6 bases). Trimming took off 5 bases at V and 0 bases at J, with 11 bases between the two ends. The CDR3 contains 14 residues. CDR1 and CDR2 (germline): MNHNS, SASEGT. The CDR3 nucleotides are TGTGCCAGCAGTCCCGGGGACATCTCCTACGAGCAGTACTTC. Translation gives CASSPGDISYEQYF.

The chain employs TRBV6-5 and TRBJ2-7; 7 positions match TRBD1. Germline-derived CDR1 and CDR2 are MNHEY and SVGAGI. The CDR3 totals 14 residues. V shed 4 bases and J 5 bases; nucleotides not matched to a gene: 8. The CDR3 bases are TGTGCCAGCAGTTCGCCGACAGGGTCTGACGAGCAGTACTTC. This translates into CASSSPTGSDEQYF.

The table lists this clone with a few counts. This chain links TRBV2 with TRBJ2-7, with 8 positions matching TRBD1. V shed 4 bases, J shed 6 bases, and the junction held 11 bases outside the gene matches. The CDR3 runs to 15 residues. Germline lookup yields CDR1 SNHLY and CDR2 FYNNEI. This CDR3 is CASSAGQVLPSEQYF. The CDR3 region has the DNA TGTGCCAGCAGTGCGGGACAGGTTCTCCCCAGCGAGCAGTACTTC.

This chain joins TRBV12-5 and TRBJ2-7; 8 bases map to TRBD2. The germline gives CDR1 LGHNT, CDR2 FRNRAP. The junction had 5 bases not matched to a gene; V was cut back by 9 bases and J by 4 bases. The CDR3 is 12 amino acids. For the CDR3, the DNA is TGTGCTAGATCCCGGGGGGGGTACGAGCAGTACTTC. It codes for CARSRGGYEQYF.

The chain combines TRBV11-2 with TRBJ1-4; 8 bases agree with TRBD1. The germline V gene has CDR1 SGHAT and CDR2 FQNNGV. The CDR3 totals 14 residues. V was clipped by 5 bases and J by 6 bases; unmatched bases: 5. CDR3 in amino acids: CASSDRGLDEKLFF. The CDR3, as DNA: TGTGCCAGCAGCGACAGGGGATTGGATGAAAAACTGTTTTTT.

J is TRBJ1-2 and V is TRBV5-1; no firm D call. V was clipped by 2 bases and J by 8 bases, with 13 bases between them. The CDR3 runs to 13 residues. Germline CDR1 is SGHRS and CDR2 is YFSETQ. The CDR3 sequence: CASSFPGLEGYTF. The CDR3 DNA is TGCGCCAGCAGCTTTCCGGGTCTGGAGGGCTACACCTTC.

This clone appeared a single time. J is TRBJ2-2 and V is TRBV28, with 9 bases aligning to TRBD1. The CDR3 loop spans 17 amino acids. V lost 6 bases to trimming and J lost 5 bases; unmatched junction nucleotides: 13. Germline V gives CDR1 MDHEN, CDR2 SYDVKM. The CDR3 DNA follows: TGTGCCAGCAGCATCTTAGCAGGGACAGGGAAAACCGGGGAGCTGTTTTTT. It translates to CASSILAGTGKTGELFF.

The rearrangement joins TRBV10-3 to TRBJ2-5; D uncertain. Germline V gene data show CDR1 as ENHRY and CDR2 as SYGVKD. Trimming stripped 3 bases from V and 2 bases from J, with 10 bases between. This CDR3 has 14 residues. The chain's CDR3 is CAISDGPKQETQYF. The CDR3 DNA sequence: TGTGCCATCAGTGACGGGCCTAAACAAGAGACCCAGTACTTC.

This clone was observed a single time. The chain uses TRBV29-1 and TRBJ1-4; possible D gene TRBD1, 5 bases. With 4 bases removed from V and 8 bases from J, the gap between germline ends came to 17 bases. The CDR3 is made up of 14 amino acids. The V gene's germline CDR1 is SQVTM and CDR2 ANQGSEA. CDR3 residues: CSVAQVDLGEKLFF. Written as DNA, the CDR3 is TGCAGCGTTGCACAGGTCGATTTGGGGGAAAAACTGTTTTTT.

J is TRBJ2-1 and V is TRBV5-1, with 15 bases matching TRBD2. The CDR3 loop spans 15 amino acids. Germline V gives CDR1 SGHRS, CDR2 YFSETQ. The junction had 6 bases not matched to a gene; V was cut back by 4 bases and J by 10 bases. The CDR3 sequence: CASSPGLAGGLEQFF. CDR3 bases: TGCGCCAGCAGCCCCGGACTAGCGGGAGGGCTAGAGCAGTTCTTC.

The rearrangement uses TRBV28 and TRBJ1-1; D unresolved. Germline CDR1 is MDHEN and CDR2 is SYDVKM. The ends were cut back, 8 bases at V and 1 base at J, with 5 bases in the middle. CDR3 length: 11 residues. CDR3 residues: CASLENTEAFF. The CDR3 DNA follows: TGTGCCAGCCTCGAGAACACTGAAGCTTTCTTT. The full variable domain, completed using reference TRBV28 and TRBJ1-1, is DVKVTQSSRYLVKRTGEKVFLECVQDMDHENMFWYRQDPGLGLRLIYFSYDVKMKEKGDIPEGYSVSREKKERFSLILESASTNQTSMYLCASLENTEAFFGQGTRLTVV.

In DNA form, the CDR3 reads TGTGCCAGCAGTTTAATGGCTAGGGGTGGCTCACCCCTCCACTTT. Residues: CASSLMARGGSPLHF. The rearrangement joins TRBV28 to TRBJ1-6, with TRBD1 as a possible D gene (5 bases). Germline loops: CDR1 MDHEN, CDR2 SYDVKM. Trimming shortened V by 2 bases and J by 10 bases, and 15 bases separated the two germline ends. CDR3 length equals 15 residues.

V gene TRBV28 combines with J gene TRBJ1-4; a possible D gene is TRBD1 (6 bases). From germline, CDR1 is MDHEN and CDR2 SYDVKM. The V end lost 5 bases, the J end lost 7 bases, and 8 bases lay between the germline ends. The CDR3 is made up of 12 amino acids. CDR3 sequence: CASSQQGEKLFF. Written as DNA, the CDR3 is TGTGCCAGCAGTCAACAGGGTGAAAAACTGTTTTTT.

DNA of the CDR3: TGCGCCAGCAGCCACGGACAGGGGCGGGCTTACAATGAGCAGTTCTTC. Encoded protein: CASSHGQGRAYNEQFF. This sequence joins TRBV4-1 and TRBJ2-1; 9 nucleotides line up with TRBD1. Losses at the gene ends were 3 bases for V and 4 bases for J; bases not matched to a gene: 7. The CDR3 spans 16 residues. Germline-derived CDR1 and CDR2 are MGHRA and YSYEKL.

Comments on this clone: The junction and the germline gene differ at one end; a read error may be behind it. The chain links TRBV11-2 to TRBJ2-2; 7 bases map to TRBD1. CDR3 size: 16 residues. Germline V CDR1 and CDR2: SGHAT, FQNNGV. The CDR3 loop is CTSIFGVGGLAGELFF. The CDR3 region has the DNA TGTACCAGCATCTTCGGGGTAGGGGGCTTGGCCGGGGAGCTGTTTTTT.

Details on this clone: The sample has other DNA sequences that encode this CDR3 too. The J gene is TRBJ2-5, the V gene TRBV30; maybe TRBD1 (6 bases). Germline lookup yields CDR1 GTSNPN and CDR2 SVGIG (reference sequence). Trimming took 3 bases from V and 4 from J, leaving 15 bases between them. The length of the CDR3 is 14 residues. The CDR3, as DNA: TGTGCCTGGAGGGTAACAGGGTTTGGAGAGACCCAGTACTTC. Protein sequence: CAWRVTGFGETQYF.

This clone was observed a handful of times. V is TRBV7-9 and J is TRBJ2-4; D assignment may be TRBD1 or TRBD2 (6 bases each). The CDR3 has 14 residues. Germline V gene lookup returns CDR1 SEHNR and CDR2 FQNEAQ (reference sequence). V was cut by 7 bases and J by 8 bases, with 18 bases left in between. The CDR3 DNA sequence: TGTGCCAGCACCGTCAGTGAGGGGGGCGACATTCAGTACTTC. Protein product: CASTVSEGGDIQYF.

The rearrangement links TRBV4-1 to TRBJ2-1, with D unclear. Germline assignment: CDR1 MGHRA and CDR2 YSYEKL. Deletions cut 1 base from V and 2 bases from J, with 12 bases between. The CDR3 totals 16 residues. The CDR3 DNA sequence: TGCGCCAGCAGCCAAGTAGACTTACTAACCTACAATGAGCAGTTCTTC. Translating it yields CASSQVDLLTYNEQFF.

In DNA form, the CDR3 reads TGTGCCAGCAGCCCCCGGCCGGGACAGGGCTTAAATGAGCAGTTCTTC. Its protein is CASSPRPGQGLNEQFF. The chain uses TRBV7-3 and TRBJ2-1; TRBD1 aligns across 9 bases. CDR1 is SGHTA, CDR2 FQGTGA, per germline. Trimming cost V 5 bases and J 7 bases; bases outside gene matches: 12. This CDR3 is built from 16 residues.

V is TRBV7-9 and J is TRBJ1-5; the D is unclear. In germline, CDR1 is SEHNR, CDR2 FQNEAQ (reference sequence). The CDR3 is made up of 15 amino acids. V was clipped by 4 bases and J by 7 bases, with 17 bases between them. CDR3 amino acids: CASSSVGAGEQPQHF. CDR3 nucleotides: TGTGCCAGCAGCTCGGTAGGTGCGGGAGAGCAGCCCCAGCATTTT.

This rearrangement joins TRBV7-6 to TRBJ1-1, with D possibly TRBD1 on 5 matching bases. This CDR3 has 13 residues. From germline, CDR1 is SGHVS and CDR2 FNYEAQ. The ends were cut back, 5 bases at V and 1 base at J, with 8 bases in the middle. CDR3 in amino acids: CASSRGGNTEAFF. As DNA, the CDR3 is TGTGCCAGCAGCCGTGGGGGGAACACTGAAGCTTTCTTT.

The gene calls are TRBV10-2 and TRBJ2-7; 10 bases are a match to TRBD2. V lost 6 bases to trimming and J lost 3 bases; unmatched junction nucleotides: 2. Germline CDR1 WSHSY, CDR2 SAAADI. This CDR3 spans 13 amino acids. DNA of the CDR3: TGCGCCAGCAGGGCTAGCGGGAGCTACGAGCAGTACTTC. This translates into CASRASGSYEQYF.

The rearrangement joins TRBV14 to TRBJ1-1; no definite D call. The CDR3 has 11 residues. Germline CDR1 is SGHDN and CDR2 is FVKESK. Trimming took off 3 bases at V and 3 bases at J, with 2 bases between the two ends. This CDR3 is CASSQYTEAFF. The CDR3 region has the DNA TGTGCCAGCAGCCAGTACACTGAAGCTTTCTTT.